Listed below are T cell receptor beta chains from one sample, sequenced in a study of T cells expressing NK-cell markers. For each CDR3 protein, TCRdb gives one entry from its re-call of the 5' RACE reads, without DNA. The table gives 160,000 or so distinct CDR3 sequences; the top ten clones make up roughly 18% of it. Sequencing was performed on blood T cells: a sorted CD56 or NKG2C T cell subset, CD4+ or CD8+ T cells, or bulk PBMC T cells (not recorded which). Every receptor here comes from a woman between 18 and 70 years old in good health. Each CDR3 is given with its conserved first and last residue.

V gene: TRBV5-6
J gene: TRBJ2-1
CDR3 protein: CASSEGLAGNEQFF

V gene: TRBV11-1
J gene: TRBJ2-7
CDR3 protein: CASSFDAGSYEQYF

V gene: TRBV20-1
J gene: TRBJ2-1
CDR3 protein: CSARNIAGANYNEQFF

V gene: TRBV4-2
J gene: TRBJ2-1
CDR3 protein: CASSQDVLIYNEQFF

V gene: TRBV4-1
J gene: TRBJ2-7
CDR3 protein: CAVKPGLSPYEQYF

V gene: TRBV7-9
J gene: TRBJ2-1
CDR3 protein: CASSLSPKGEQFF

V gene: TRBV5-1
J gene: TRBJ1-1
CDR3 protein: CASSWKRDNPRTEAFF

V gene: TRBV4-1
J gene: TRBJ2-5
CDR3 protein: CASSQGGVETQYF

V gene: TRBV7-9
J gene: TRBJ2-7
CDR3 protein: CASSLTAGVDEQYF

V gene: TRBV12-3/TRBV12-4
J gene: TRBJ2-2
CDR3 protein: CASSLPARTSSGELFF

V gene: TRBV5-1
J gene: TRBJ2-5
CDR3 protein: CASRSGNKETQYF

V gene: TRBV4-2
J gene: TRBJ2-1
CDR3 protein: CASSRMPGGAYNEQFF

V gene: TRBV29-1
J gene: TRBJ2-3
CDR3 protein: CSVRPDSLTDTQYF

V gene: TRBV12-3/TRBV12-4
J gene: TRBJ2-7
CDR3 protein: CASTRRGQHYEQYF

V gene: TRBV9
J gene: TRBJ1-6
CDR3 protein: CASSVDWGSESSPLHF

V gene: TRBV27
J gene: TRBJ2-4
CDR3 protein: CASSTLVRGAVKNIQYF

V gene: TRBV20-1
J gene: TRBJ2-1
CDR3 protein: CSARGLAALNEQFF

V gene: TRBV10-3
J gene: TRBJ2-7
CDR3 protein: CAIKTGQGALEQYF

V gene: TRBV5-1
J gene: TRBJ1-5
CDR3 protein: CASSERPGQPQHF

V gene: TRBV12-3/TRBV12-4
J gene: TRBJ2-3
CDR3 protein: CASSLRSRRADTQYF

V gene: TRBV11-2
J gene: TRBJ2-5
CDR3 protein: CASSLAPTAQETQYF

V gene: TRBV15
J gene: TRBJ1-4
CDR3 protein: CATSRGLVGGATNEKLFF

V gene: TRBV9
J gene: TRBJ2-2
CDR3 protein: CASSVAGTTGELFF

V gene: TRBV9
J gene: TRBJ1-1
CDR3 protein: CASSVEGQGNTEAFF

V gene: TRBV24-1
J gene: TRBJ2-2
CDR3 protein: CATSDHTGPGELFF

V gene: TRBV12-3/TRBV12-4
J gene: TRBJ2-7
CDR3 protein: CASSSAGGGRGEQYF

V gene: TRBV6-1
J gene: TRBJ1-5
CDR3 protein: CASTNFLNQPQHF

V gene: TRBV12-3/TRBV12-4
J gene: TRBJ1-4
CDR3 protein: CASSLMGYEKLFF

V gene: TRBV6-4
J gene: TRBJ1-5
CDR3 protein: CASRGRRQGALSNQPQHF

V gene: TRBV9
J gene: TRBJ2-7
CDR3 protein: CASSVDPSGTSYEQYF

V gene: TRBV12-3/TRBV12-4
J gene: TRBJ1-3
CDR3 protein: CASSLAAASSGNTIYF

V gene: TRBV5-1
J gene: TRBJ2-7
CDR3 protein: CASSYDVLGGEQYF

V gene: TRBV20-1
J gene: TRBJ1-5
CDR3 protein: CSASPGRQPQHF

V gene: TRBV28
J gene: TRBJ2-1
CDR3 protein: CASSSGQGWNEQFF

V gene: TRBV12-3/TRBV12-4
J gene: TRBJ2-1
CDR3 protein: CASSSADRTSQFF

V gene: TRBV3-1
J gene: TRBJ2-7
CDR3 protein: CASSQVPGREQYF

V gene: TRBV4-1
J gene: TRBJ2-7
CDR3 protein: CASSQEDKTYEQYF

V gene: TRBV18
J gene: TRBJ2-1
CDR3 protein: CASSLERQHAEQFF

V gene: TRBV5-1
J gene: TRBJ1-1
CDR3 protein: CASSLVPENRVGNTEAFF

V gene: TRBV7-7
J gene: TRBJ2-5
CDR3 protein: CASSLAHLETQYF

V gene: TRBV3-1
J gene: TRBJ2-4
CDR3 protein: CASSRENGTGSKNIQYF

V gene: TRBV28
J gene: TRBJ2-5
CDR3 protein: CASSVTSGRGYQETQYF

V gene: TRBV9
J gene: TRBJ1-1
CDR3 protein: CASSPRAGVGTEAFF

V gene: TRBV4-2
J gene: TRBJ2-3
CDR3 protein: CASSQARSDGGDTQYF

V gene: TRBV10-3
J gene: TRBJ2-1
CDR3 protein: CAIRGTWEQFF

V gene: TRBV12-3/TRBV12-4
J gene: TRBJ1-5
CDR3 protein: CASSPGTGGNNQPQHF

V gene: TRBV7-9
J gene: TRBJ1-2
CDR3 protein: CASSPRAGDGYTF

V gene: TRBV11-2
J gene: TRBJ2-1
CDR3 protein: CASSLWDTRNEQFF

V gene: TRBV5-1
J gene: TRBJ1-1
CDR3 protein: CASTVGEMNTEAFF

V gene: TRBV28
J gene: TRBJ2-1
CDR3 protein: CASSEMGLAGGLQFF

V gene: TRBV12-3/TRBV12-4
J gene: TRBJ2-1
CDR3 protein: CASSLAGINEQFF

V gene: TRBV20-1
J gene: TRBJ2-1
CDR3 protein: CSARKPSGRAGNEQFF